Listed below are T cell receptor beta chains from one sample, sequenced in a study of cytomegalovirus exposure and HLA in healthy donors. Clones were read by immunoSEQ multiplex PCR, and TCRdb kept only the in-frame ones, dropping some. Altogether about 170,000 clones are present, around 78% being singletons, with the ten largest covering 0.75% to 0.8%. The sample taken for sequencing was PBMCs. The receptors were gathered from a female donor in good health and CMV-seronegative. Both conserved end residues are part of each CDR3. D genes are given only for firm matches. A row's size may be missing; if present it is once, few, many or a size class.

D gene	J gene	clone size	V gene	CDR3 DNA	CDR3 protein
-	TRBJ1-2	-	TRBV6-5	TGTGCCAGCACGTCAGGCCCCCTACCGCGCTATGGCTACACCTTC	CASTSGPLPRYGYTF
TRBD2	TRBJ2-7	-	TRBV27	TGTGCCAGCACCGGACTAGCGGGGGGGCCTTACGAGCAGTACTTC	CASTGLAGGPYEQYF
-	TRBJ2-5	once	TRBV27	TGTGCCAGCAGTCCATCTCAGGAGGGGAGGAGCGAGACCCAGTACTTC	CASSPSQEGRSETQYF
-	TRBJ1-5	once	TRBV4-1	TGCGCCAGCAGCCAAGACCGGGACACCCAAGGCAATCAGCCCCAGCATTTT	CASSQDRDTQGNQPQHF
TRBD2	TRBJ2-1	-	TRBV28	TGTGCCAGCGCTAGCGGGGGCTCCTACAATGAGCAGTTCTTC	CASASGGSYNEQFF
-	TRBJ2-3	-	TRBV7-3	TGTGCCAGCAGCCAAGCCTCGGCAGATACGCAGTATTTT	CASSQASADTQYF
-	TRBJ2-7	-	TRBV10-3	TGTGCCATCAGTGAAAGAGAGGGAAGCTACGAGCAGTACTTC	CAISEREGSYEQYF
-	TRBJ2-7	-	TRBV13	TGTGCCAGCAGCCCCGGAATTAGCGGTTACGAGCAGTACTTC	CASSPGISGYEQYF
TRBD1	TRBJ1-5	-	TRBV7-2	TGTGCCAGCAGCTGGACAGGGATTAGCAATCAGCCCCAGCATTTT	CASSWTGISNQPQHF
TRBD2	TRBJ2-1	-	TRBV7-2	TGTGCCAGCACCGGGGGAGGGAAGAAAACCTACAATGAGCAGTTCTTC	CASTGGGKKTYNEQFF
TRBD2	TRBJ2-7	-	TRBV7-3	TGTGCCAGCAGCCCGGGGGGGGGCTCCTACGAGCAGTACTTC	CASSPGGGSYEQYF
TRBD1	TRBJ2-2	-	TRBV10-3	TGTGCCATCAGTGAGGCGACAGGGAGAGGGAACGGGGAGCTGTTTTTT	CAISEATGRGNGELFF
TRBD1	TRBJ1-5	-	TRBV19	TGTGCCAGTAGCCGGGACAGGAGCAATCAGCCCCAGCATTTT	CASSRDRSNQPQHF
-	TRBJ1-1	-	TRBV4-2	TGTGCCAGCAGCCAGACGACAGGTATGAACACTGAAGCTTTCTTT	CASSQTTGMNTEAFF
-	TRBJ1-4	-	TRBV18	TGTGCCAGCTCTAGCGGACGGGGTTTATCTGAGTTTTTT	CASSSGRGLSEFF
TRBD2	TRBJ2-1	-	TRBV9	TGTGCCACCAACCCGCGCCGACTCCTCGGACTAGATTACAATGAGCAGTTCTTC	CATNPRRLLGLDYNEQFF
-	TRBJ2-7	-	TRBV7-9	TGTGCCAGCAGCTCCCTCAAGACAGGCTCCTACGAGCAGTACTTC	CASSSLKTGSYEQYF